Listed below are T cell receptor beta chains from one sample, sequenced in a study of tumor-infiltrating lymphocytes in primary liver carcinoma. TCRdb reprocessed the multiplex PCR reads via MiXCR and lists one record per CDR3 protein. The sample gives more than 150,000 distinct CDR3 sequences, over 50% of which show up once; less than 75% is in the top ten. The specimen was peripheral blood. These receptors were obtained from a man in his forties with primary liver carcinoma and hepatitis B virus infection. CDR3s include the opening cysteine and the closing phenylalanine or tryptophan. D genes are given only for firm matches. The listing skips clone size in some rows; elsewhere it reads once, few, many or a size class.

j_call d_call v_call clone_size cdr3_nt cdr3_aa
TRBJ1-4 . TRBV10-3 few TGTGCCATCAGCGCAGACGGGAATGAAAAACTGTTTTTT CAISADGNEKLFF
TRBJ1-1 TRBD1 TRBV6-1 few TGTGCCAGCAGTGCCGCAGGGGGCGGCACTGAAGCTTTCTTT CASSAAGGGTEAFF
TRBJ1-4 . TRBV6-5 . TGTGCCAGCAGTTACTCGGGGAGCAGCGCAACTAATGAAAAACTGTTTTTT CASSYSGSSATNEKLFF
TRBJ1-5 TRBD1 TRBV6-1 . TGTGCCACCTCCGGGACAGGGGATAGGAAGCCCCAGCATTTT CATSGTGDRKPQHF
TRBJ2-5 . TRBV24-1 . TGTGCTACCAGTGATGGGTCTGAAGAGACCCAGTACTTC CATSDGSEETQYF
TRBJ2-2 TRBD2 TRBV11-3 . TGTGCCAATAGCTTAGGATTCGGGAGGTTCACCGGGGAGCTGTTTTTT CANSLGFGRFTGELFF
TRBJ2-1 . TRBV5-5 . TGTGCCAGCAGCCCTCGACAGGGACTTCTGTTCTTC CASSPRQGLLFF
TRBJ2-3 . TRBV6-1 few TGTGCCAGCAGTGAACAATTGACAGCAGGGTCAGATACGCAGTATTTT CASSEQLTAGSDTQYF
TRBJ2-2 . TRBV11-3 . TGTGCCTGCAGCTTAGATGCCAGCACCGGGGAGCTGTTTTTT CACSLDASTGELFF
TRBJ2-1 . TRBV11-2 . TGTGCCAACAACTTAGGGCAGGGGCCCGACAATGAGCAGTTCTTC CANNLGQGPDNEQFF
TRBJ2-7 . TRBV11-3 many TGTGCCAGCAGCTTAGGGGGGACCCCCCCCTACGAGCAGTACTTC CASSLGGTPPYEQYF
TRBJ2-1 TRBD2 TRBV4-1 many TGCGCCAGCAGCCAAGATGGCGTGAGCGGGAAAAGAATTGAGCAGTTCTTC CASSQDGVSGKRIEQFF
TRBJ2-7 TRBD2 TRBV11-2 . TGTTCCAGTAGACTGCGGCGGGAGGGACGGGACGAGCAATACTTC CSSRLRREGRDEQYF
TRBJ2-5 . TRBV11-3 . TGTGTCAGCAGCGAACCGGGTATCCCGGAGACCCAGTACTTC CVSSEPGIPETQYF
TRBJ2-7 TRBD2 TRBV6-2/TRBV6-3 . TGTGCCAGCACCCTAGCGGAAAGGGCTTACGAGCAATACTTC CASTLAERAYEQYF
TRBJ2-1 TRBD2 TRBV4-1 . TGCGCCAGCAGCCAGGGGGCTAGCGGGACCCCGAGGGCGGAGCAGTTCTTC CASSQGASGTPRAEQFF
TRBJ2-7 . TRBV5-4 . TGTGCCAGCAGGGTGGACCGAGCCTACGAGCAGTACTTC CASRVDRAYEQYF
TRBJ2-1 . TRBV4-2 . TGTGCCAGCAGCCAAGATGTGGGGGGAGAGCAGTTCTTC CASSQDVGGEQFF
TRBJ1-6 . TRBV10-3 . TGTGACATCAGTGAGAGGTTGGGAAATTCACCCCTCCACTTT CDISERLGNSPLHF
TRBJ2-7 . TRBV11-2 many TGTGCCAGCAGCTTGGAAATGGGGAGGCAGTACTTC CASSLEMGRQYF
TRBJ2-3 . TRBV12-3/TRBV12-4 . TGTGCCAGGAGTCCCAGGCCTCCCGGGCAGTATTTT CARSPRPPGQYF
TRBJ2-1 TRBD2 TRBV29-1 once TGTAGCGTTGAGACCGGGACTAGATCCTACATTGAGCAGTTCTTC CSVETGTRSYIEQFF
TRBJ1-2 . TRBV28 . TGTGACGGCAGTCCCGGGAGAATCTATGGCTACACCTTC CDGSPGRIYGYTF
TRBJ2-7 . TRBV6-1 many TGTGCCAGCAGGCGGGACAGTCATGAGCAGTACTTC CASRRDSHEQYF
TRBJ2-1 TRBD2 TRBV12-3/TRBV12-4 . TGTGCCAGCAGTTTGGCTAGCGGGGCTTTTGAGCAGTTCTTC CASSLASGAFEQFF
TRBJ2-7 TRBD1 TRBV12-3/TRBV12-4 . TGTGCCAGCAGTTTGAAGGGGGCCCTATCCGGGGAGCAGTACTTC CASSLKGALSGEQYF
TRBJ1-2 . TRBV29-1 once TGCAGCGTGGGGGAGTTAGCTAGCTATGGCTACATCTTC CSVGELASYGYIF
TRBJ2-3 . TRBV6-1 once TGTGCCAGCATGGAGTCCGATACGCAGTATTTT CASMESDTQYF
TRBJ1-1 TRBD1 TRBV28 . TGTGCCAGCAGTTTCTTTCACGCGGCAGGGGGCACTGAAGCTTTCTTT CASSFFHAAGGTEAFF
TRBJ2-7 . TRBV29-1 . TGCAGCGCCGCCTTATACGAGCAGTACTTC CSAALYEQYF
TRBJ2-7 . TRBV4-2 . TGTGCCAGCAGCCAAGGTTTGGGGGCAAGCGGCGAGCAGTACTTC CASSQGLGASGEQYF
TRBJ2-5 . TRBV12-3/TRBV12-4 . TGTGCCAGCGGAGCAGGGCATACAGAGACCCAGTACTTC CASGAGHTETQYF
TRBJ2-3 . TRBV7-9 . TGTGCCGGCAACCCCGCGACAGATACACAGTATTTT CAGNPATDTQYF
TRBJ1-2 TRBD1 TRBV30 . TGTGCCTGGAGCCCCTGGACAGGGGAGGCTAACTATGGCTACACCTTC CAWSPWTGEANYGYTF
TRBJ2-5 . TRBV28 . TGTGCCAGCAGTATCTTCACGGGCGGGCACTACTCACAAGAGACCCAGTACTTC CASSIFTGGHYSQETQYF
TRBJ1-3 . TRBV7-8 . TGTGCCAGCAGCTTAATGGGGGCGGCTACTGGAAACACCATATATTTT CASSLMGAATGNTIYF
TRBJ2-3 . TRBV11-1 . TGTGCTAGCAGCCAGATCACAGATACGCAGTACTTT CASSQITDTQYF
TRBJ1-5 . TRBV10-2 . TGCGCCAGCAGTGACAAGGGCAATCAGCCCCAGCATTTT CASSDKGNQPQHF
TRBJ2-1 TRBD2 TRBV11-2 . TGTGCCAGCAGACAAACACGGACTAGCACAACCAGGCAGTTCTTC CASRQTRTSTTRQFF
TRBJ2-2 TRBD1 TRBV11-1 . TGTGCTAGCAGCACCCCCTTCGCGGTGGCAGGGGGCACCGGGGAGCTGTTTTTT CASSTPFAVAGGTGELFF
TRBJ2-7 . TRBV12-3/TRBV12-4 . TGTGCCAGCATTATGACATGGAACTACGAGCAGTACTTC CASIMTWNYEQYF